This is a list of T cell receptor beta chains from one sample in a study of T cells in Graves' hyperthyroidism and ophthalmopathy. TCRdb re-analysed the multiplex PCR reads in MiXCR, keeping a single row per CDR3 protein. The sample records roughly 660,000 distinct CDR3 sequences, about 18% being singletons. The sequenced material came from blood. The receptor source for this set is a man in his forties or fifties with Graves' hyperthyroidism. The CDR3 runs from the conserved cysteine through the conserved F or W. A D gene is named only where the DNA matches it firmly. Clone size appears in some rows only: once, few, many, or a class for an expanded clone.

J gene	clone size	V gene	D gene	CDR3 protein	CDR3 DNA
TRBJ2-1	-	TRBV20-1	-	CSARDLGGDRNEQFF	TGCAGTGCTAGAGATCTGGGGGGAGATAGGAATGAGCAGTTCTTC
TRBJ1-6	many	TRBV28	TRBD1	CASSFLGTDDNSPLHF	TGTGCCAGCAGTTTTTTAGGGACAGACGATAATTCACCCCTCCACTTT
TRBJ2-3	many	TRBV19	-	CASSIPGQRGSYTQYF	TGTGCCAGTAGTATCCCAGGACAGCGAGGTTCGTATACGCAGTATTTT
TRBJ2-1	-	TRBV9	-	CASSAELADPNNEQFF	TGTGCCAGCAGCGCTGAGTTAGCGGACCCCAACAATGAGCAGTTCTTC
TRBJ1-6	many	TRBV24-1	-	CATSDSGESDNSPLHF	TGTGCCACCAGTGATTCGGGGGAGAGCGATAATTCACCCCTCCACTTT
TRBJ2-1	few	TRBV9	-	CASSVGWQGPYNEQFF	TGTGCCAGCAGCGTAGGGTGGCAGGGGCCGTACAATGAGCAGTTCTTC
TRBJ1-6	few	TRBV3-1	-	CASSRTRHSPLHF	TGTGCCAGCAGCCGTACAAGGCATTCACCCCTCCACTTT
TRBJ2-2	many	TRBV4-1	-	CASSQDQRGSNTGELFF	TGCGCCAGCAGCCAAGATCAGAGGGGGAGTAACACCGGGGAGCTGTTTTTT
TRBJ1-4	many	TRBV7-2	-	CASSLVGERGEKLFF	TGTGCCAGCAGCTTAGTAGGGGAGCGCGGTGAAAAACTGTTTTTT
TRBJ2-1	-	TRBV6-1	TRBD1	CASSGPTGVYNEQFF	TGTGCCAGCAGTGGACCGACAGGGGTATACAATGAGCAGTTCTTC
TRBJ2-1	many	TRBV29-1	-	CSVEGLGHLSYNEQFF	TGCAGCGTTGAAGGACTTGGACACCTATCCTACAATGAGCAGTTCTTC
TRBJ1-1	few	TRBV6-1	-	CASSSTVYTEAFF	TGTGCCAGCAGTTCAACGGTTTACACTGAAGCTTTCTTT
TRBJ2-7	few	TRBV29-1	TRBD2	CSVILALEDLYEQYF	TGCAGCGTTATACTAGCGTTAGAAGACCTCTACGAGCAGTACTTC
TRBJ2-5	few	TRBV5-5	TRBD2	CASSLVAGGAETQYF	TGTGCCAGCAGCTTGGTAGCGGGAGGTGCGGAGACCCAGTACTTC
TRBJ2-6	many	TRBV12-3/TRBV12-4	-	CASSSTPGTGDVLTF	TGTGCCAGCAGTTCCACCCCTGGGACGGGGGACGTCCTGACTTTC
TRBJ1-1	many	TRBV9	TRBD1	CASSVATGGKTEAFF	TGTGCCAGCAGCGTAGCTACAGGGGGAAAGACTGAAGCTTTCTTT
TRBJ2-7	many	TRBV28	-	CASTSAEGISYEQYF	TGTGCCAGCACCTCTGCAGAGGGTATAAGCTACGAGCAGTACTTC
TRBJ2-1	many	TRBV27	-	CASSLTPGLSYNEQFF	TGTGCCAGCAGTTTAACACCGGGTTTATCCTACAATGAGCAGTTCTTC
TRBJ2-7	many	TRBV7-6	TRBD1	CASSLARQGAYEQYF	TGTGCCAGCAGCTTAGCCCGACAGGGCGCCTACGAGCAGTACTTC
TRBJ2-7	few	TRBV7-9	TRBD1	CASSLETGSDEQYF	TGTGCCAGCAGCTTAGAGACAGGGTCCGACGAGCAGTACTTC
TRBJ1-4	many	TRBV2	-	CASSGGRQTNEKLFF	TGTGCCAGCAGTGGGGGCAGGCAAACTAATGAAAAACTGTTTTTT
TRBJ2-3	many	TRBV10-1	-	CASSEVTDTQYF	TGCGCCAGCAGTGAGGTGACAGATACGCAGTATTTT
TRBJ1-2	-	TRBV7-9	TRBD1	CASSLATGGKRAGYGYTF	TGTGCCAGCAGCTTAGCCACAGGGGGCAAGAGGGCTGGCTATGGCTACACCTTC
TRBJ1-5	few	TRBV20-1	-	CSALQNPLGNQPQHF	TGCAGTGCTTTACAGAATCCCCTCGGCAATCAGCCCCAGCATTTT
TRBJ2-7	-	TRBV20-1	-	CSAHRREGAHEQYF	TGCAGTGCTCACAGACGGGAGGGGGCCCACGAGCAGTACTTC
TRBJ2-2	many	TRBV7-3	TRBD1	CASSFGTGGNTGELFF	TGTGCCAGCAGCTTCGGGACAGGGGGAAACACCGGGGAGCTGTTTTTT
TRBJ1-1	few	TRBV27	TRBD1	CASNDGTGVTEAFF	TGTGCCAGCAATGATGGGACAGGGGTCACTGAAGCTTTCTTT
TRBJ2-5	many	TRBV28	-	CASSGSGAYQETQYF	TGTGCCAGCAGTGGATCCGGGGCGTACCAAGAGACCCAGTACTTC
TRBJ1-4	many	TRBV7-9	TRBD1	CASSARTGPSATNEKLFF	TGTGCCAGCAGCGCCCGGACAGGGCCTTCCGCAACTAATGAAAAACTGTTTTTT
TRBJ2-7	many	TRBV9	-	CASSVNQGISYEQYF	TGTGCCAGCAGCGTTAACCAGGGTATCTCCTACGAGCAGTACTTC
TRBJ1-6	many	TRBV30	-	CAWKRRERSSPLHF	TGTGCCTGGAAACGCAGGGAAAGAAGTTCACCCCTCCACTTT
TRBJ2-7	many	TRBV5-1	TRBD2	CASSLGASGRTDEQYF	TGCGCCAGCAGCTTGGGCGCTAGCGGGAGGACCGATGAGCAGTACTTC
TRBJ1-5	-	TRBV29-1	-	CSASSGSNQPQHF	TGCAGCGCGAGTTCAGGCAGCAATCAGCCCCAGCATTTT
TRBJ1-4	few	TRBV15	TRBD1	CATSSDRGRSEKLFF	TGTGCCACCAGCAGTGACAGGGGGCGATCTGAAAAACTGTTTTTT
TRBJ1-6	few	TRBV6-2/TRBV6-3	-	CASSRTDTTITYNSPLHF	TGTGCCAGCAGCAGGACGGATACTACCATTACCTATAATTCACCCCTCCACTTT
TRBJ2-5	many	TRBV30	-	CAWSSQGGAGETQYF	TGTGCCTGGAGCTCCCAAGGGGGGGCGGGGGAGACCCAGTACTTC
TRBJ2-7	few	TRBV29-1	-	CSVDADGHSYEQYF	TGCAGCGTTGACGCGGACGGCCACTCCTACGAGCAGTACTTC
TRBJ2-6	many	TRBV28	TRBD1	CASSRTGGGANVLTF	TGTGCCAGCAGTCGTACAGGGGGGGGGGCCAACGTCCTGACTTTC
TRBJ2-6	few	TRBV14	-	CASSRGPTQRGANVLTF	TGTGCCAGCAGCCGGGGACCGACCCAACGCGGGGCCAACGTCCTGACTTTC
TRBJ2-7	many	TRBV29-1	-	CSVVFASFTYEQYF	TGCAGCGTTGTTTTCGCTTCCTTTACCTACGAGCAGTACTTC
TRBJ2-7	many	TRBV11-2	TRBD2	CASSLGRTRPTEQYF	TGTGCCAGCAGCCTAGGGAGGACTAGACCGACCGAGCAGTACTTC
TRBJ2-3	-	TRBV11-2	TRBD2	CASSLEGSLAGKRYSTDTQYF	TGTGCCAGCAGCTTAGAGGGGAGTTTAGCGGGAAAGAGATATAGCACAGATACGCAGTATTTT
TRBJ2-1	many	TRBV19	-	CASSMYPTYNEQFF	TGTGCCAGTAGTATGTATCCTACCTACAATGAGCAGTTCTTC
TRBJ2-3	-	TRBV10-1	TRBD2	CASSDPPGTSGNTDTQYF	TGCGCCAGCAGTGACCCTCCCGGGACTAGCGGAAACACAGATACGCAGTATTTT
TRBJ2-1	-	TRBV24-1	TRBD2	CATSERGARSYNEQFF	TGTGCCACCAGCGAGCGGGGGGCACGGTCCTACAATGAGCAGTTCTTC
TRBJ1-1	many	TRBV29-1	TRBD1	CSVERPLTGKAFF	TGCAGCGTTGAACGACCCCTGACAGGGAAAGCTTTCTTT
TRBJ2-7	many	TRBV10-3	-	CAISGSDYSYEQYF	TGTGCCATCAGTGGGTCCGACTACTCCTACGAGCAGTACTTC
TRBJ1-4	many	TRBV9	-	CASSAEDRRNEKLFF	TGTGCCAGCAGCGCGGAGGACAGACGCAATGAAAAACTGTTTTTT
TRBJ2-2	-	TRBV6-1	-	CASSPLDTGELFF	TGTGCCAGCAGTCCACTTGATACCGGGGAGCTGTTTTTT
TRBJ1-6	many	TRBV5-1	TRBD1	CASSSGTGGNSPLHF	TGCGCCAGCAGCTCCGGGACAGGGGGAAATTCACCCCTCCACTTT
TRBJ1-1	many	TRBV12-5	-	CASSVGTGFEAFF	TGTGCTAGTAGTGTGGGGACCGGATTCGAAGCTTTCTTT
TRBJ1-1	few	TRBV6-1	-	CASGVGANTEAFF	TGTGCCAGTGGGGTAGGGGCGAACACTGAAGCTTTCTTT
TRBJ2-5	-	TRBV20-1	TRBD2	CSAPGLAGEVGETQYF	TGCAGTGCTCCGGGACTAGCGGGAGAAGTTGGAGAGACCCAGTACTTC
TRBJ2-7	-	TRBV11-1	-	CASSRLGSHEQYF	TGTGCCAGCAGCCGCCTGGGGTCCCACGAGCAGTACTTC
TRBJ2-1	-	TRBV4-1	-	CASSQGTASGLYNEQFF	TGCGCCAGCAGCCAAGGAACGGCAAGCGGTCTTTACAATGAGCAGTTCTTC
TRBJ2-1	many	TRBV13	-	CASSFRTASDEQFF	TGTGCCAGCAGCTTCCGGACCGCCTCGGATGAGCAGTTCTTC
TRBJ2-2	once	TRBV9	TRBD2	CASSAGLAGDGGELFF	TGTGCCAGCAGCGCGGGACTAGCGGGAGATGGCGGGGAGCTGTTTTTT
TRBJ1-2	-	TRBV11-2	-	CASSHIDPLGYTF	TGTGCCAGCAGCCACATCGACCCTTTGGGCTACACCTTC